The 20 T cell receptor beta chains below come from one sample, sequenced in a study of CXCR3-negative and CXCR3-positive naive CD8 T cells (dated by TCRdb to about 2019). These reads were obtained on a NextSeq 550. The Human TCR Profiling Kit (MiLaboratory) was used to make UMI-labeled 5' RACE TRB cDNA libraries. After the reads were reprocessed by TCRdb, one entry was made per CDR3 protein sequence, with no DNA. The table of this sample itemizes 45,000 to 65,000 distinct CDR3 sequences. The top ten clonotypes cover approximately 1.4% of the sample. Sequenced material: naive CXCR3- CD8+ T cells from blood. The cell subset or site label here, explained by the study, means: CD45RO-CCR7+CD27+CD95- naive CD8+ T cells lacking CXCR3 (TNR3-). The receptors derive from a human donor in good health. Some clones in this sample may be carry-over from other donors' samples.

V gene TRBV6-2 or TRBV6-3 combines with J gene TRBJ2-1; TCRdb reports TRBD2, a call that lacks DNA to check it against. Germline V CDR1 and CDR2: MNHEY, SVGEGT. This CDR3 spans 15 amino acids. CDR3 residues: CASSYSSSGGNEQFF.

The rearrangement joins TRBV12-3 or TRBV12-4 to TRBJ1-1; the TRBD1 assignment by TCRdb is unverifiable without DNA. The CDR3 covers 15 residues. CDR3 protein: CASSHHGGKNTEAFF.

This chain uses TRBV6-4 with TRBJ1-5. The germline gives CDR1 MRHNA, CDR2 SNTAGT. This CDR3 contains 14 residues. The CDR3 sequence: CASSDGYSNQPQHF.

This chain links TRBV7-6 with TRBJ1-1; the TRBD1 assignment by TCRdb is unverifiable without DNA. Germline V gives CDR1 SGHVS, CDR2 FNYEAQ. This CDR3 spans 14 amino acids. The CDR3 here is CASSHPDRATEAFF.

The chain uses TRBV29-1 and TRBJ1-1; TCRdb's D gene call, TRBD1, goes unchecked for lack of DNA. Per germline, CDR1 SQVTM and CDR2 ANQGSEA. CDR3 size: 14 residues. CDR3 loop: CSVFSDRGRTEAFF.

V usage is TRBV29-1 and J usage is TRBJ2-3. The germline V gene has CDR1 SQVTM and CDR2 ANQGSEA. CDR3 size: 14 residues. This CDR3 reads CSVDHAGITDTQYF.

CDR3: CSVRFPASGRETQYF. This sequence joins TRBV29-1 and TRBJ2-5; TCRdb calls TRBD2, which cannot be checked without DNA. This CDR3 has 15 amino acids. Germline loops: CDR1 SQVTM, CDR2 ANQGSEA.

J is TRBJ2-4 and V is TRBV20-1; TCRdb's D gene call, TRBD2, goes unchecked for lack of DNA. Germline loops: CDR1 DFQATT, CDR2 SNEGSKA (reference sequence). The CDR3 has 16 residues. CDR3: CSATHPSSGSTNIKYF.

The rearrangement uses TRBV20-1 and TRBJ2-7; TCRdb outputs TRBD2, but without DNA this stays unchecked. CDR3 length: 15 amino acids. Looked up from germline, CDR1 is DFQATT and CDR2 is SNEGSKA (reference sequence). This chain's CDR3 is CSARSTHGGGYEQYF.

V and J are TRBV10-3 and TRBJ2-3; TCRdb lists TRBD1, though no DNA is available to test this call. The CDR3 extends over 18 amino acids. The germline CDR1 and CDR2 sequences are ENHRY and SYGVKD. This CDR3 is CASSYAQRGPTSTDTQYF.

The chain couples TRBV4-3 to TRBJ2-1. The CDR3 sequence is 14 residues long. Germline CDR1 LGHNA, CDR2 YSLEER. The CDR3 is CASSQDLGLPEQFF.

V and J are TRBV14 and TRBJ2-4; TCRdb lists TRBD1, though no DNA is available to test this call. Germline assignment: CDR1 SGHDN and CDR2 FVKESK. This CDR3 region has 16 residues. CDR3: CASSPTQGLAKNIQYF.

The genes are TRBV10-3 and TRBJ1-2. Germline CDR1 is ENHRY and CDR2 is SYGVKD. This CDR3 is 14 amino acids long. The CDR3 spells CAISDAGRLNGYTF.

The rearrangement links TRBV20-1 to TRBJ2-7; checking the TCRdb D call of TRBD1 is not possible without DNA. Germline V lookup: CDR1 DFQATT, CDR2 SNEGSKA (reference sequence). The CDR3 covers 13 residues. This CDR3 is CSAPSGPLIEQYF.

CDR3 loop: CATSGTSGRGEQFF. The genes are TRBV15 and TRBJ2-1; TCRdb indicates TRBD2, and absent DNA this call remains unverified. Germline values: CDR1 LNHNV, CDR2 YYDKDF (reference sequence). The CDR3 is made up of 14 amino acids.

The rearrangement joins TRBV7-2 to TRBJ2-5. There are 13 residues in the CDR3. CDR1 SGHTA and CDR2 FQGNSA come from the germline V gene. CDR3 loop: CASSLAGHETQYF.

The V and J genes are TRBV4-1 and TRBJ2-1; the D gene TCRdb calls, TRBD1, cannot be checked with no DNA. The CDR3 is 14 amino acids. Germline CDR1 is MGHRA and CDR2 is YSYEKL. The CDR3 loop reads CASSQDRTFSEQFF.

CDR3 loop: CATTPGAGDPDTQYF. V is TRBV15 and J is TRBJ2-3; TCRdb gives TRBD1 as the D gene, but with no DNA this cannot be confirmed. The CDR3 contains 15 residues. Germline CDR1 and CDR2: LNHNV and YYDKDF (reference sequence). Together with reference TRBV15 and TRBJ2-3, the CDR3 gives the full variable domain: DAMVIQNPRYQVTQFGKPVTLSCSQTLNHNVMYWYQQKSSQAPKLLFHYYDKDFNNEADTPDNFQSRRPNTSFCFLDIRSPGLGDTAMYLCATTPGAGDPDTQYFGPGTRLTVL.

V gene TRBV2 combines with J gene TRBJ2-5; TCRdb returns TRBD1, unconfirmable since there is no DNA. This CDR3 is 14 amino acids long. Per the germline V gene, CDR1 is SNHLY and CDR2 is FYNNEI. The CDR3 spells CASRWETEQETQYF.

The chain couples TRBV6-2 or TRBV6-3 to TRBJ2-7; TCRdb proposes TRBD1, but this gene call is untestable without DNA. The V gene's germline CDR1 is MNHEY and CDR2 SVGEGT. The CDR3 totals 12 residues. CDR3 sequence reads: CASRRTGGEQYF.